Shown below are 5 T cell receptor beta chains from a single sample sequenced in a study of cytomegalovirus exposure and HLA in healthy donors. PCR amplification relied on 60 Vbeta primers (plus 13 Jbeta primers). Repertoires were generated with immunoSEQ multiplex PCR, while TCRdb's copy carries only in-frame clones and drops some. Seen here are some 90,000 clones, approximately 83% observed once, and the top ten hold around 3.8%. The sequencing sample was made of PBMCs. Receptors were obtained from a middle-aged man in good health and CMV-seronegative.

The chain combines TRBV4-1 with TRBJ2-1; D might be TRBD2 (5 bases). The V and J ends lost 5 bases and 5 bases respectively, with 19 bases between them. Germline V gene lookup returns CDR1 MGHRA and CDR2 YSYEKL. This CDR3 contains 16 residues. In nucleotides, the CDR3 is TGCGCCAGCAGCAGCAGAAGCGGTTCTGTCGACAATGAGCAGTTCTTC. Translated: CASSSRSGSVDNEQFF.

CDR3 nucleotides: TGTGCCAGCAGCCCGGCGGGGACTAAAAGCTATGGCTACACCTTC. Amino acid sequence: CASSPAGTKSYGYTF. The gene calls are TRBV9 and TRBJ1-2; maybe TRBD1 (5 bases). Germline values: CDR1 SGDLS, CDR2 YYNGEE. The CDR3 has 15 residues. Between the trimmed V and J ends, which lost 4 bases and 4 bases, there was a span of 17 bases.

The chain employs TRBV28 and TRBJ2-7, with 9 bases aligning to TRBD1. V was pared by 5 bases and J by 1 base, with 6 bases of the junction left unmatched. Germline V gene sequence: CDR1 MDHEN, CDR2 SYDVKM. The CDR3 extends over 15 amino acids. The CDR3 reads CASSGIGTGSYEQYF. The CDR3 region has the DNA TGTGCCAGCAGTGGTATCGGGACAGGGTCCTACGAGCAGTACTTC.

The chain employs TRBV7-2 and TRBJ1-2; D possibly corresponds to TRBD1 (5 bases). In germline, CDR1 is SGHTA, CDR2 FQGNSA. V was trimmed by 6 bases and J by 3 bases, leaving 11 bases between them. This CDR3 region has 13 residues. CDR3 sequence: CASRLGGYYGYTF. The CDR3 nucleotides read TGTGCCAGCAGACTGGGGGGTTACTATGGCTACACCTTC.

This sequence joins TRBV19 and TRBJ2-7, with 12 bases that match TRBD2. Germline CDR1 reads LNHDA; CDR2 reads SQIVND (reference sequence). CDR3 length equals 16 residues. The J segment lost 4 bases and the V segment lost 5 bases, leaving 9 bases of the junction unmatched. The chain's CDR3 is CASSANTGTSGYEQYF. The CDR3 DNA reads TGTGCCAGTAGTGCTAATACCGGGACTAGCGGGTACGAGCAGTACTTC. The full variable domain, completed using reference TRBV19 and TRBJ2-7, is DGGITQSPKYLFRKEGQNVTLSCEQNLNHDAMYWYRQDPGQGLRLIYYSQIVNDFQKGDIAEGYSVSREKKESFPLTVTSAQKNPTAFYLCASSANTGTSGYEQYFGPGTRLTVT.